The following is a TCR beta chain sequence with its context. This likely stems from a read error, as it lies one base from a far larger clone. The data originate from a study of prognosis after radiotherapy for stage I lung cancer. Germline loops: CDR1 SEHNR, CDR2 FQNEAQ (reference sequence). The CDR3 contains 21 residues. Amplification of the TCR beta CDR3 (from genomic DNA) was done by two-round multiplex PCR. During first-round PCR, primers specific to each TRBV and TRBJ gene were used. TCRdb re-called the multiplex PCR reads through MiXCR, storing one row per CDR3 protein. The sample lists around 18,000 distinct CDR3 sequences; 25% to 30% were seen once.

The sample was PBMCs, taken before or after stereotactic body radiation therapy (not recorded which). The TCR comes from a donor at least 50 years old with non-small cell lung cancer. The chain links TRBV7-9 to TRBJ2-5; 10 bases match TRBD2. The tail of the sequence fits TRBJ2-1 better, so the J call may be wrong. The CDR3 DNA is TGTGCCAGCAGCTCGCTTATAAATTTCAGGGCTAGCGGGAGAATCAACGATGAGCAGTTCTTC. Translation: CASSSLINFRASGRINDEQFF.